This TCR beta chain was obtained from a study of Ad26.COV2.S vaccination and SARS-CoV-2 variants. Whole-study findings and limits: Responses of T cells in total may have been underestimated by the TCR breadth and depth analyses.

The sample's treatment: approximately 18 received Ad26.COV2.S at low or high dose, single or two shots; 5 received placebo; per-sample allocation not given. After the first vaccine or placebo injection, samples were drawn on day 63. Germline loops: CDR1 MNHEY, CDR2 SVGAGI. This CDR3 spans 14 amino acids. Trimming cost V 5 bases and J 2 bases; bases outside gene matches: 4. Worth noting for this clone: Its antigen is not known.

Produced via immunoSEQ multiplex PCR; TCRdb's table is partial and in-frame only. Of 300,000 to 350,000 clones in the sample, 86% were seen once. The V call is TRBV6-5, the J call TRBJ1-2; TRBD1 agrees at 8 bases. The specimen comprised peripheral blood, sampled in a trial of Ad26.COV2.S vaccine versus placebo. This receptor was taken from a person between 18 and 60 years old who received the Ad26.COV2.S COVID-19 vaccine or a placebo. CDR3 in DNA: TGTGCCAGCAGTCACGACAGGGGCAACTATGGCTACACCTTC. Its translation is CASSHDRGNYGYTF.